The next 5 T cell receptor beta chains were all read from a single sample in a study of T cell responses to AZD1222 COVID-19 vaccine. The repertoire was sequenced with immunoSEQ multiplex PCR; TCRdb's copy has only in-frame clones and lacks some. This table holds around 150,000 clones, around 92% found once. The sample was peripheral blood, taken 28 days after the second AZD1222 dose. These receptor sequences come from an adult who received the AZD1222 COVID-19 vaccine.

The chain has TRBV3-1 (or the pseudogene TRBV3-2) and TRBJ1-2; the D is unclear. This CDR3 is 15 amino acids long. V was trimmed by 0 bases and J by 4 bases, leaving 12 bases between them. Germline V lookup: CDR1 LGHDT, CDR2 YNNKEL (reference sequence). The CDR3 spells CASSQEGIRGYGYTF. The CDR3 coding sequence is TGTGCCAGCAGCCAAGAAGGGATTCGGGGCTATGGCTACACCTTC.

The chain is built from TRBV6-5 and TRBJ1-1; the D is unclear. The V gene's germline CDR1 is MNHEY and CDR2 SVGAGI. The V and J ends lost 6 bases and 4 bases respectively, with 15 bases between them. The CDR3 length is 14 residues. CDR3 loop: CASRDYVEGTEAFF. In DNA, the CDR3 is TGTGCCAGCAGAGATTACGTGGAGGGCACTGAAGCTTTCTTT.

This chain connects TRBV5-1 to TRBJ2-1, with TRBD1 identical over 8 bases. V shed 5 bases and J 2 bases; nucleotides not matched to a gene: 6. Germline loops: CDR1 SGHRS, CDR2 YFSETQ. The CDR3 consists of 15 residues. The CDR3 bases are TGCGCCAGCAGGCCCGGGACAGGTGCCTACAATGAGCAGTTCTTC. Translating it yields CASRPGTGAYNEQFF.

The gene calls are TRBV13 and TRBJ1-2; 7 bases line up with TRBD1. V trimming: 5 bases; J trimming: 6 bases; junction bases outside the gene matches: 9. Germline V gene lookup returns CDR1 PRHDT and CDR2 FYEKMQ (reference sequence). The CDR3 spans 14 residues. CDR3 nucleotides: TGTGCCAGCAGCGAAACCGGGACAGACAATGGCTACACCTTC. Amino acid sequence: CASSETGTDNGYTF.

Concerning this clone: A read error may produce the germline difference seen at one junction end. V gene TRBV7-7 combines with J gene TRBJ2-2; no clear D. This CDR3 has 13 residues. From germline, CDR1 is SSHAT and CDR2 FNYEAQ (reference sequence). The CDR3 sequence is CASSLYGLGELFF. CDR3 bases: TGTGCTAGCAGCTTATACGGTCTCGGGGAGCTGTTTTTT.